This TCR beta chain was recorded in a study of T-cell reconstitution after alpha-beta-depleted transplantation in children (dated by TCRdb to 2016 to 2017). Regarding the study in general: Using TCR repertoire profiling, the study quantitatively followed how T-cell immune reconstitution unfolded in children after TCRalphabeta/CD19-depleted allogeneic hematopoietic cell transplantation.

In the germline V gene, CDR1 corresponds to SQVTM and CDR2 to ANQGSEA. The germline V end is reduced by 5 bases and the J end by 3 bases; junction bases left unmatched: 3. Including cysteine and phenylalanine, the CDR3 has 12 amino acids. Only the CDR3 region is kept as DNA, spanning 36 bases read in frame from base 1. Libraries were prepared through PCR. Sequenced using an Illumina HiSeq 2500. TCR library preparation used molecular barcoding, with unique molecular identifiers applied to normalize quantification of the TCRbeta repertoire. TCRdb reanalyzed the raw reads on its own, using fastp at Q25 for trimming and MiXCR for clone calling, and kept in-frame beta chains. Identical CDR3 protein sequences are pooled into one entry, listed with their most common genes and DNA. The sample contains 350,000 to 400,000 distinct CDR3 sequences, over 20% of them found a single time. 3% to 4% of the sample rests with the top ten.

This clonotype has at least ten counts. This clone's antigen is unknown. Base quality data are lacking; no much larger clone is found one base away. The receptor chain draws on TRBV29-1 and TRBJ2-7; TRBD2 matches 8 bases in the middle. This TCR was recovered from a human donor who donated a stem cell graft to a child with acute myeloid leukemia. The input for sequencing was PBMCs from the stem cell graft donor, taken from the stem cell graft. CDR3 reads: CSVLAGNYEQYF. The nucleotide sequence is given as TGCAGCGTTCTAGCGGGCAACTACGAGCAGTACTTC.